The rows below give T cell receptor beta chains drawn from one sample of a study of blood T cell repertoires in COVID-19. Sequenced by immunoSEQ multiplex PCR; TCRdb stores in-frame clones only, minus some. Of around 170,000 clones detected, approximately 86% appear once; the ten largest clones hold over 7.5%. Source material: peripheral blood. The receptors originated from a man aged 45-65 years with active or convalescent COVID-19. The CDR3 runs from the conserved cysteine through the conserved F or W. The D gene is left open where the match is weak. Clone size is shown for a subset of rows, as once, few, many or a class of expanded clone.

TRBV2	TRBJ2-5	-	14	-	TGTGCCAGCAGTACGACTGGGGGCACAGAGACCCAGTACTTC	CASSTTGGTETQYF
TRBV3-1/TRBV3-2	TRBJ2-2	-	14	once	TGTGCCAGCAGCCCCTGGGGGCGGTCCGGGGAGCTGTTTTTT	CASSPWGRSGELFF
TRBV28	TRBJ1-1	-	13	once	TGTGCCAGCAGTTTAAAGCAGAACACTGAAGCTTTCTTT	CASSLKQNTEAFF
TRBV20-1	TRBJ1-2	TRBD1	13	-	TGCAGTGCTAGTACCGGGACAGACTATGGCTACACCTTC	CSASTGTDYGYTF
TRBV14	TRBJ2-1	TRBD2	15	-	TGTGCCAGCAGCCCGCGGACTAGCATGTACAATGAGCAGTTCTTC	CASSPRTSMYNEQFF
TRBV27	TRBJ1-2	-	12	-	TGTGCCAGCAGGTCAGGGGACGGTGGCTACACCTTC	CASRSGDGGYTF
TRBV18	TRBJ2-3	-	14	-	TGTGCCAGCTCACCAGGACTGGCCACAGATACGCAGTATTTT	CASSPGLATDTQYF
TRBV19	TRBJ2-4	TRBD2	15	-	TGTGCCAGTAGTGGGAGGGATGATGCCGGGAACATTCAGTACTTC	CASSGRDDAGNIQYF
TRBV25-1	TRBJ2-1	TRBD1	16	-	TGTGCCAGCAGTCGCCGGCCGGGACAGGGTGATAATGAGCAGTTCTTC	CASSRRPGQGDNEQFF
TRBV6-2/TRBV6-3	TRBJ1-5	-	14	-	TGTGCCAGCAGTTACCGGGATTGGGTTCAGCCCCAGCATTTT	CASSYRDWVQPQHF
TRBV28	TRBJ2-5	-	12	few	TGTGCCACACACCAGCTGCAGCGGACCCAGTACTTC	CATHQLQRTQYF
TRBV27	TRBJ1-5	TRBD1	16	many	TGTGCCAGCAGTTTAATGGGACAGGGGAGCAATCAGCCCCAGCATTTT	CASSLMGQGSNQPQHF
TRBV11-2	TRBJ1-6	-	15	-	TGTGCCAGCAGCTTATTAGGTCAGGGAAATTCACCCCTCCACTTT	CASSLLGQGNSPLHF
TRBV19	TRBJ2-7	TRBD1	14	few	TGTGCCAGTAGTATAGGGACAGGGGGATACGAGCAGTACTTC	CASSIGTGGYEQYF
TRBV28	TRBJ2-6	-	14	-	TGTGCCAGCGGACAGTCAGAAGGGGCCAACGTCCTGACTTTC	CASGQSEGANVLTF
TRBV28	TRBJ1-5	-	13	-	TGTGCCAGCAGTTTATTGGGGCCTCGGGCCCAGCATTTT	CASSLLGPRAQHF
TRBV19	TRBJ2-7	TRBD2	20	-	TGTGCCAGTAGCCTCTGGTTTAGCGGGAGCCTCACCAATCTCCCCTACGAGCAGTACTTC	CASSLWFSGSLTNLPYEQYF
TRBV19	TRBJ2-7	TRBD1	13	-	TGTGCCAGTAGTGTGGGACAGATCTACGAGCAGTACTTC	CASSVGQIYEQYF
TRBV6-5	TRBJ1-1	-	14	-	TGTGCCAGCAGTCCCGGGACAACGAACACTGAAGCTTTCTTT	CASSPGTTNTEAFF
TRBV5-1	TRBJ1-1	-	14	-	TGCGCCAGCAGCTTGGACGGGGGGCAAACTGAAGCTTTCTTT	CASSLDGGQTEAFF
TRBV19	TRBJ1-1	-	15	-	TGTGCCAGTAGTCCGAGACCCGAATCGGGCACTGAAGCTTTCTTT	CASSPRPESGTEAFF
TRBV3-1/TRBV3-2	TRBJ2-2	-	17	-	TGTGCCAGCAGCCAAGCCGGGACTTCCCGAGATACCGGGGAGCTGTTTTTT	CASSQAGTSRDTGELFF
TRBV7-9	TRBJ2-7	TRBD1	16	-	TGTGCCAGCAGCCCCTGGACAGGTTCGCGCTCCTACGAGCAGTACTTC	CASSPWTGSRSYEQYF
TRBV28	TRBJ1-3	-	12	-	TGTGCCAGCAGTTTAGCGGGAAACACCATATATTTT	CASSLAGNTIYF
TRBV7-9	TRBJ2-7	-	13	-	TGTGCCAGCAGCTATACAGCCACCTACGAGCAGTACTTC	CASSYTATYEQYF
TRBV4-2	TRBJ1-2	TRBD1	15	-	TGTGCCAGCAGCCGAGGACAGGGAGGTAACTATGGCTACACCTTC	CASSRGQGGNYGYTF
TRBV28	TRBJ1-2	TRBD1	14	-	TGTGCCAGCAGTTCCGGACAGGGGGCTAGGGGCTACACCTTC	CASSSGQGARGYTF
TRBV20-1	TRBJ1-2	TRBD1	11	-	TGCAGTGCTCCCGGGACAGGGCCTAACACCTTC	CSAPGTGPNTF